The TCR beta chain described here comes from a study of T cell changes during pregnancy in multiple sclerosis. Measured with immunoSEQ multiplex PCR; TCRdb has only the in-frame clones, and not every one. The sample has roughly 75,000 clones; under 95% are singletons. V lost 0 bases, J lost 2 bases, and 11 bases lay in between. The length of the CDR3 is 15 residues. Looked up from germline, CDR1 is SGHVS and CDR2 is FQNEAQ. The sequences come from peripheral blood, collected after pregnancy. The chain joins TRBV7-8 to TRBJ2-7; the D gene is possibly TRBD2 (6 bases). This TCR derives from a female donor in good health, enrolled as a control in a pregnancy study. CDR3 coding DNA: TGTGCCAGCAGCTTAGCGCGGGACCGACCCTACGAGCAGTACTTC. Translated, it gives CASSLARDRPYEQYF.